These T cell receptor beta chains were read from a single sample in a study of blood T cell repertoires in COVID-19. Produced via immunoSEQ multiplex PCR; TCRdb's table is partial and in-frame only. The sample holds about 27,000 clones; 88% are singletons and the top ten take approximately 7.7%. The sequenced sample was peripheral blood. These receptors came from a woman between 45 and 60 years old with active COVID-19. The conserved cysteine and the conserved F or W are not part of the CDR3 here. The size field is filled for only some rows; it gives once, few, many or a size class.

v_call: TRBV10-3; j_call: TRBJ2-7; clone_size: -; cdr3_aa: AISDGVTGLYEQY
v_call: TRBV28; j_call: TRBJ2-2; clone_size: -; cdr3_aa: ASSASGTGGHGELF
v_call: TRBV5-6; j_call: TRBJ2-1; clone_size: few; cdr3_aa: ASSFSGRPNEQF
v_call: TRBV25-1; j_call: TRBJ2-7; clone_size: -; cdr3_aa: ASSTDRGLDEQY
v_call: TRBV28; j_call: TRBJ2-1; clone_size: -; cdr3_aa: ASSLIRTWDNEQF
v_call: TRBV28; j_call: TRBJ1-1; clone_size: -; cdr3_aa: ASSWVGQSEAF
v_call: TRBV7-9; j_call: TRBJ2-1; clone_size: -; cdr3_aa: ASDLAGLNNEQF
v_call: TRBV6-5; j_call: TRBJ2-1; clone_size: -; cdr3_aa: ASRTSGGSYNEQF
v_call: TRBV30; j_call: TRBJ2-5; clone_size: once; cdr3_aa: AWSVAFQETQY
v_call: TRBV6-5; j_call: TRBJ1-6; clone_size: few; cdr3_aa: ASSFWDRRGSPLH
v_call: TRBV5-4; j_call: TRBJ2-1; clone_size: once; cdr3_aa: ASSLRDASRGNEQF
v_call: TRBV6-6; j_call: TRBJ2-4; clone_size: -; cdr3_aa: ASKDPAENIQY
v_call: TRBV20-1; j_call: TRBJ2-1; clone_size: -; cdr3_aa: SAIPGTSAV
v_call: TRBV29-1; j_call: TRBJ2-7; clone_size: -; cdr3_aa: SVVPIDRVYEQY
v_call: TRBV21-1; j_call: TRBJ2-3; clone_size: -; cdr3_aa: ASSKKSSGRARPDTQY
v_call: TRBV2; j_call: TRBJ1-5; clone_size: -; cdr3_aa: ASSAGERRQPQH
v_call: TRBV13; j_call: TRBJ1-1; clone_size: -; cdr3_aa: ASSPGGRGRNTEAF
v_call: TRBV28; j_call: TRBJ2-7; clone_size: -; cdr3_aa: ASSPGQGASLMNEQY
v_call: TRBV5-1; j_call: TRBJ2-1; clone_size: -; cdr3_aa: ASSLEGAPEQF
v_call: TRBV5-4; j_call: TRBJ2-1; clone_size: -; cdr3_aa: ASSLAQINEQF
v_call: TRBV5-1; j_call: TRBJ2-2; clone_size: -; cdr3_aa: ASSLASGYTGELF
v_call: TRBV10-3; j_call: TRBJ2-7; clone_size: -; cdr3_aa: AISESRQPTYEQY
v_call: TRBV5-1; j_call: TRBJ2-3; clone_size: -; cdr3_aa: ASSTNPTGGSDTQY
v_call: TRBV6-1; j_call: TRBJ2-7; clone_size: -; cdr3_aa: ASSELGTGPYEQY
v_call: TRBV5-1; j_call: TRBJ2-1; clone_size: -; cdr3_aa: ASRSDINEQF